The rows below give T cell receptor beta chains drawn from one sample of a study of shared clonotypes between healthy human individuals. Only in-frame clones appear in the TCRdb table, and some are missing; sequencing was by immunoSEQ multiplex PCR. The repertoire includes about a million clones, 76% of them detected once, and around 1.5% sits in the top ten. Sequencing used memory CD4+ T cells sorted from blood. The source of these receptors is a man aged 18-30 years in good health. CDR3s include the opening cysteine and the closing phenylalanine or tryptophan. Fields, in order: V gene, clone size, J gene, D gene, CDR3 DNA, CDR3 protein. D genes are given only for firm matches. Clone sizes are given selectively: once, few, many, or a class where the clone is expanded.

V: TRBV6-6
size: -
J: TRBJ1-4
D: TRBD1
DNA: TGTGCCAGCAAACCGGGACAGGGTCGTGAAAAACTGTTTTTT
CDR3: CASKPGQGREKLFF

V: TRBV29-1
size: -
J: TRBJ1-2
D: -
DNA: TGCAGCGTACCCGACAGCTATGGCTACACCTTC
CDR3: CSVPDSYGYTF

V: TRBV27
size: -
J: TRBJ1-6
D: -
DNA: TGTGCCAGCAGTTTGTTAAATTCACCCCTCCACTTT
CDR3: CASSLLNSPLHF

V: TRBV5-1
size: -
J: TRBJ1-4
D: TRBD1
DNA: TGCGCCAGCAGCTCCGGACAGGATGAAAAACTGTTTTTT
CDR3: CASSSGQDEKLFF

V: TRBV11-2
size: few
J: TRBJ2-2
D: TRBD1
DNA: TGTGCCAGCAGCTTCCGGGACAGCTACACCGGGGAGCTGTTTTTT
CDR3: CASSFRDSYTGELFF

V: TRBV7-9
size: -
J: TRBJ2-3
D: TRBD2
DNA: TGTGCCAGCAGCCCCCAGACTAGCGGGGGGGCCGGGGCGCAGTATTTT
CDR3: CASSPQTSGGAGAQYF

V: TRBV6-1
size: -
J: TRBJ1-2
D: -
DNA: TGTGCCAGCAGCATTCAGGGGATCATTAACTATGGCTACACCTTC
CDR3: CASSIQGIINYGYTF

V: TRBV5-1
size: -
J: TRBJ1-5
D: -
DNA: TGCGCCAGCAGCTTGGTGGGATCGGGCGATCAGCCCCAGCATTTT
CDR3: CASSLVGSGDQPQHF

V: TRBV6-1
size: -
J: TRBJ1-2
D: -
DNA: TGTGCCAGCAGTGAAGGCGGGGCAACTAACTATGGCTACACCTTC
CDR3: CASSEGGATNYGYTF

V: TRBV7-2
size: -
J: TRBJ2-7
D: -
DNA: TGTGCCAGCAGCCCACACGGGACCGGCCCCTACGAGCAGTACTTC
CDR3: CASSPHGTGPYEQYF

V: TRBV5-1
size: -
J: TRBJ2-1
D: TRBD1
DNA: TGCGCCAGCAGCTCTGGGACAGGGTTTAGGAATGAGCAGTTCTTC
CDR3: CASSSGTGFRNEQFF

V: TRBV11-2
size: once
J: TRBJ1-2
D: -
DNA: TGTGCCAGCAGCTTAGGGCTGAACTATGGCTACACCTTC
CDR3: CASSLGLNYGYTF

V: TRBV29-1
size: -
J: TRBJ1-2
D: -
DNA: TGCAGCGTTGATTTCGGTCCGGGTTATGGCTACACCTTC
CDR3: CSVDFGPGYGYTF

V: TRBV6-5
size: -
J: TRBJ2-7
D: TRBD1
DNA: TGTGCCAGCAGTCCCGGGACAGTGCGTTACGAGCAGTACTTC
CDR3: CASSPGTVRYEQYF

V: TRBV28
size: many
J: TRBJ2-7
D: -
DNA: TGTGCCAGCAGTCCCACGAGGCAATATCGGCTCGAGCAGTACTTC
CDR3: CASSPTRQYRLEQYF

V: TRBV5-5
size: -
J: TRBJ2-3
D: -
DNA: TGTGCCAGCAGCTTCACAGGGAAGGGAGCAGATACGCAGTATTTT
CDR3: CASSFTGKGADTQYF

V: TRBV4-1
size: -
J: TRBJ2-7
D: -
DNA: TGCGCCAGCAGCCAAGACTCAGGCAGGGCGTCCTCCTACGAGCAGTACTTC
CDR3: CASSQDSGRASSYEQYF

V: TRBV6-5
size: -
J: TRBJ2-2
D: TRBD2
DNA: TGTGCCACTTCCGGGACTAGTGGTTCCGGGGAGCTGTTTTTT
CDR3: CATSGTSGSGELFF

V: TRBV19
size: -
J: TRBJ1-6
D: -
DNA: TGTGCCAGTAGTATAGATCCTCCGGGGATTGCCTATAATTCACCCCTCCACTTT
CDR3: CASSIDPPGIAYNSPLHF